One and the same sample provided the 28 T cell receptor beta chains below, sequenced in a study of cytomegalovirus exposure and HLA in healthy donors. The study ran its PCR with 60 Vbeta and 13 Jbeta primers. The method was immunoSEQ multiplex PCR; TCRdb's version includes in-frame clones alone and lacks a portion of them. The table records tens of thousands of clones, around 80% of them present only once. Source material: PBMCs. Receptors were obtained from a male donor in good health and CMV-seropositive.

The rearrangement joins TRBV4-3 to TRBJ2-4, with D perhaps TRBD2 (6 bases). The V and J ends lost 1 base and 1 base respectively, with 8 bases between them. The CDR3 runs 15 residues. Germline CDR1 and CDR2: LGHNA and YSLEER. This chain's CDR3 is CASSQGRGAKNIQYF. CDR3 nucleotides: TGCGCCAGCAGCCAAGGGAGGGGTGCCAAAAACATTCAGTACTTC.

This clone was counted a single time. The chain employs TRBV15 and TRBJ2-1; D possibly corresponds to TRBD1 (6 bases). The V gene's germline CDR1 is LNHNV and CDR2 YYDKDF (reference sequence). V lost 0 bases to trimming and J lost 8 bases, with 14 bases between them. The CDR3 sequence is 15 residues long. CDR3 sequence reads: CATSRDRGGSDEQFF. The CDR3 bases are TGTGCCACCAGCAGAGACCGAGGGGGTTCGGATGAGCAGTTCTTC.

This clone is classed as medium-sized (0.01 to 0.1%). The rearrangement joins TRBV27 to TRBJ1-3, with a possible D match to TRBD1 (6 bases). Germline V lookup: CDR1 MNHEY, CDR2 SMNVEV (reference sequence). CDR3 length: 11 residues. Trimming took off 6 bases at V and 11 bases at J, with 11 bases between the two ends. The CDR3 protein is CASRSQGAIYF. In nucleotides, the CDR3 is TGTGCCAGCAGGTCACAGGGAGCCATATATTTT.

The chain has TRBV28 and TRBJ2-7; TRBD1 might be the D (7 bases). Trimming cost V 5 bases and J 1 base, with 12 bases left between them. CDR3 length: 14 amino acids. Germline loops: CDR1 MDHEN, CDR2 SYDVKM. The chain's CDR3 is CASSVQGGSYEQYF. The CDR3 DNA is TGTGCCAGCAGTGTCCAGGGGGGATCCTACGAGCAGTACTTC. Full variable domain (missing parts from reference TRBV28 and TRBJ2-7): DVKVTQSSRYLVKRTGEKVFLECVQDMDHENMFWYRQDPGLGLRLIYFSYDVKMKEKGDIPEGYSVSREKKERFSLILESASTNQTSMYLCASSVQGGSYEQYFGPGTRLTVT.

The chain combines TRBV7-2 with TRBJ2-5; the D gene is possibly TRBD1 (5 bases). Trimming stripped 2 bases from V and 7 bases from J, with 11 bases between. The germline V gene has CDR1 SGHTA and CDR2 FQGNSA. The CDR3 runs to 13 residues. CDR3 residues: CASSLSLQGTQYF. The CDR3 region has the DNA TGTGCCAGCAGCTTATCCCTCCAGGGGACCCAGTACTTC.

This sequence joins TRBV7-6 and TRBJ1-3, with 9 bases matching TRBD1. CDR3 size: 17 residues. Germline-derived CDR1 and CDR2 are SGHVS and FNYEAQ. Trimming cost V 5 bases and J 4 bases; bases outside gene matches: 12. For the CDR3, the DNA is TGTGCCAGCAGCCCGACGGGACAGGGAGCGTTAGGAAACACCATATATTTT. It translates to CASSPTGQGALGNTIYF.

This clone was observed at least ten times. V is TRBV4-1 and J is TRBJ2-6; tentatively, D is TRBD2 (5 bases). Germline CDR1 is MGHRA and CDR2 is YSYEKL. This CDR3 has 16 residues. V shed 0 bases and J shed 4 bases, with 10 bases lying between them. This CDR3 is CASSQDRGSGANVLTF. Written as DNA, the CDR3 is TGCGCCAGCAGCCAAGATAGAGGGTCGGGGGCCAACGTCCTGACTTTC.

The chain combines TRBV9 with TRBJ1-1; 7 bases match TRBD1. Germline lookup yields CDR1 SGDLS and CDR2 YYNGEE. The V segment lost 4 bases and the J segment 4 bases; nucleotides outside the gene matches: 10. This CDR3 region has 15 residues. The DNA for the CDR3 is TGTGCCAGCAGCCCCCGCGGAGGGGGCATCACTGAAGCTTTCTTT. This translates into CASSPRGGGITEAFF.

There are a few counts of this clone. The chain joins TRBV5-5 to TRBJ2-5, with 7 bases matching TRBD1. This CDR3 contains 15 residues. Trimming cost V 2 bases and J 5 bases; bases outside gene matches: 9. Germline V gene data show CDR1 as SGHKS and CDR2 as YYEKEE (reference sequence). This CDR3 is CASSLQGWTRETQYF. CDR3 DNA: TGTGCCAGCAGCTTACAGGGGTGGACAAGGGAGACCCAGTACTTC. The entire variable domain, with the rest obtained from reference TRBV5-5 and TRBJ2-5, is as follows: DAGVTQSPTHLIKTRGQQVTLRCSPISGHKSVSWYQQVLGQGPQFIFQYYEKEERGRGNFPDRFSARQFPNYSSELNVNALLLGDSALYLCASSLQGWTRETQYFGPGTRLLVL.

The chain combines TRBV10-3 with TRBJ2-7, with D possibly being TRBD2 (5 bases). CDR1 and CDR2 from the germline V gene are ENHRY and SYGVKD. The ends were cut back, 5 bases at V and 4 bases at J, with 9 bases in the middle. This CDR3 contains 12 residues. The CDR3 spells CAISLEGYEQYF. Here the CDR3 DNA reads TGTGCCATCAGTTTAGAGGGTTACGAGCAGTACTTC.

The CDR3, as DNA: TGTGCCAGCAGCTTAGGGGGGACAGATAGGTACTTC. Its protein is CASSLGGTDRYF. The V gene is TRBV7-2, the J gene TRBJ2-7, with 7 positions matching TRBD1. With 1 base clipped from V and 12 bases from J, the junction kept 6 bases outside the gene matches. Germline values: CDR1 SGHTA, CDR2 FQGNSA. This CDR3 region has 12 residues. Full variable domain (rest looked up from reference TRBV7-2 and TRBJ2-7): GAGVSQSPSNKVTEKGKDVELRCDPISGHTALYWYRQSLGQGLEFLIYFQGNSAPDKSGLPSDRFSAERTGGSVSTLTIQRTQQEDSAVYLCASSLGGTDRYFGPGTRLTVT.

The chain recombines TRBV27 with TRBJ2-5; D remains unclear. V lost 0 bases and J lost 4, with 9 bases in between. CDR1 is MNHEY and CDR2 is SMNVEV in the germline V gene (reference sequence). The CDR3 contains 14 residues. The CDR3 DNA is TGTGCCAGCAGTTTATCGCAGGCGCCAGAGACCCAGTACTTC. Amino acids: CASSLSQAPETQYF.

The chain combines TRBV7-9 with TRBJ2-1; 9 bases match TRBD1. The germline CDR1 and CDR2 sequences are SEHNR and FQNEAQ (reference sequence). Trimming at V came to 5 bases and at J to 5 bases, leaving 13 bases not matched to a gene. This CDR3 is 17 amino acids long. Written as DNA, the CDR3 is TGTGCCAGCAGCCCCCCCGTCCGGACAGGGGAGGACAATGAGCAGTTCTTC. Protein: CASSPPVRTGEDNEQFF.

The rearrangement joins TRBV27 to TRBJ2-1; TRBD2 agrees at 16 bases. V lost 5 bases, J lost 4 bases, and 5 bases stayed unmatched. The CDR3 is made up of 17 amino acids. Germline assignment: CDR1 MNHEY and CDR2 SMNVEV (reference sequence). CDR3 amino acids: CASSLGTSGRGYNEQFF. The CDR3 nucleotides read TGTGCCAGCAGTCTGGGGACTAGCGGGAGGGGGTACAATGAGCAGTTCTTC.

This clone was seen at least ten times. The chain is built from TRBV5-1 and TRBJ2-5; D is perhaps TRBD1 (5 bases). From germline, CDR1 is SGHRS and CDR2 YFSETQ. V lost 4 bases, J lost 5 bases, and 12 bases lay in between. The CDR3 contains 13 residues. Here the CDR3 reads CASSVTDRETQYF. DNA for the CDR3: TGCGCCAGCAGCGTGACAGATAGGGAGACCCAGTACTTC.

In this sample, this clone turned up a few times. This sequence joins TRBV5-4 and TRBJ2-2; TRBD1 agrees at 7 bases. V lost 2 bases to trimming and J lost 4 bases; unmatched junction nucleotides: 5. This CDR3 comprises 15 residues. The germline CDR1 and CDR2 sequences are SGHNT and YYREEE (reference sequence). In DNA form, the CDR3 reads TGTGCCAGCAGCTTAGCGAACAGGGGCACCGGGGAGCTGTTTTTT. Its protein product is CASSLANRGTGELFF.

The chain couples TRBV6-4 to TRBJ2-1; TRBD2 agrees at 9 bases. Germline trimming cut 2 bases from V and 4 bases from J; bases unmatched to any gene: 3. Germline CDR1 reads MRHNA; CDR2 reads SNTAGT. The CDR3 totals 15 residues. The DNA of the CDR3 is TGTGCCAGCAGTGACCCGACTAGCGGATACAATGAGCAGTTCTTC. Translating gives CASSDPTSGYNEQFF.

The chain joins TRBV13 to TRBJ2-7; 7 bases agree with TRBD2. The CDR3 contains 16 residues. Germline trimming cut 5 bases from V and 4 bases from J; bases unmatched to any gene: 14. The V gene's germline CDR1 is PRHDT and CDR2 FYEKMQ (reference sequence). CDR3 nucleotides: TGTGCCAGCAGCCGCGGTACTTCTAGCGGACCATACGAGCAGTACTTC. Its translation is CASSRGTSSGPYEQYF. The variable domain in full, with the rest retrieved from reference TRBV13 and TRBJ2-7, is AAGVIQSPRHLIKEKRETATLKCYPIPRHDTVYWYQQGPGQDPQFLISFYEKMQSDKGSIPDRFSAQQFSDYHSELNMSSLELGDSALYFCASSRGTSSGPYEQYFGPGTRLTVT.

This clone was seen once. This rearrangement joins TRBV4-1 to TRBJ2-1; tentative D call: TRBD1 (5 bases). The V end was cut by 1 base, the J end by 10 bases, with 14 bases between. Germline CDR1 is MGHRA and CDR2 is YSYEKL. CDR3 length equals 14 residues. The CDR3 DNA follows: TGCGCCAGCAGCCAAGTAGAAGGGGCTAGGGAGCAGTTCTTC. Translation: CASSQVEGAREQFF.

The CDR3 nucleotides read TGTGCCAGCAGCCCGACAGGGTTGGCCGGGGAGCTGTTTTTT. Encoded protein: CASSPTGLAGELFF. The chain links TRBV7-2 to TRBJ2-2; TRBD1 matches 7 bases. Trimming took 5 bases from V and 6 from J; bases not matched to a gene: 6. The length of the CDR3 is 14 residues. In germline, CDR1 is SGHTA, CDR2 FQGNSA.

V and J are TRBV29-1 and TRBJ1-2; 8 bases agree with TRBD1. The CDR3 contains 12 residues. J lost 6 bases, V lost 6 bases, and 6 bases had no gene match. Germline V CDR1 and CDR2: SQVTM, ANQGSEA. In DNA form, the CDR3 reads TGCAGCGTAGTACAGGGGGATCATGGCTACACCTTC. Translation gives CSVVQGDHGYTF.

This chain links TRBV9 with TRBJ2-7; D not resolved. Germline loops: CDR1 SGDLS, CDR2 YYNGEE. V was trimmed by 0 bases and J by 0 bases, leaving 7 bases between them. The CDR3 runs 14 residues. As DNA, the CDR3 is TGTGCCAGCAGCGTAGCCCAGTCCTCCTACGAGCAGTACTTC. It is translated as CASSVAQSSYEQYF. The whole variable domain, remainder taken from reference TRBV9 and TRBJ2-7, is DSGVTQTPKHLITATGQRVTLRCSPRSGDLSVYWYQQSLDQGLQFLIQYYNGEERAKGNILERFSAQQFPDLHSELNLSSLELGDSALYFCASSVAQSSYEQYFGPGTRLTVT.

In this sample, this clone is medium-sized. The CDR3 loop reads CSVLWTGAYEQYF. The CDR3 DNA reads TGCAGCGTTCTCTGGACAGGGGCTTACGAGCAGTACTTC. The chain joins TRBV29-1 to TRBJ2-7, with 9 bases matching TRBD1. Germline V gene sequence: CDR1 SQVTM, CDR2 ANQGSEA. The CDR3 runs to 13 residues. J lost 4 bases, V lost 5 bases, and 6 bases had no gene match.

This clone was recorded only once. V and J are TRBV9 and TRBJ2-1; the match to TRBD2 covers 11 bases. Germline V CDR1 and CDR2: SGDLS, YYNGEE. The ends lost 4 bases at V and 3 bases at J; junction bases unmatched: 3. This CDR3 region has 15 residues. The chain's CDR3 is CASSTSGRSYNEQFF. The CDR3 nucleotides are TGTGCCAGCAGCACTAGCGGGAGAAGCTACAATGAGCAGTTCTTC.

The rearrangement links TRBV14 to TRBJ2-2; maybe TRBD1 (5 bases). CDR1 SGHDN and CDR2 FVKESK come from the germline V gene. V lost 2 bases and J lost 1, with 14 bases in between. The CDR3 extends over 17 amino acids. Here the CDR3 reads CASSQLKGALNTGELFF. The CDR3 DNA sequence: TGTGCCAGCAGCCAACTCAAAGGGGCCCTGAACACCGGGGAGCTGTTTTTT.

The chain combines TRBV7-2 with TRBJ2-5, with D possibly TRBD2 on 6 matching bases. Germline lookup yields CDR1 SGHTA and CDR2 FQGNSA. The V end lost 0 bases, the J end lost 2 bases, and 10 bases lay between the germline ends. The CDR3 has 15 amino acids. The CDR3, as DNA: TGTGCCAGCAGCTTAGCCAGCGGGCCTCAAGAGACCCAGTACTTC. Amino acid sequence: CASSLASGPQETQYF.

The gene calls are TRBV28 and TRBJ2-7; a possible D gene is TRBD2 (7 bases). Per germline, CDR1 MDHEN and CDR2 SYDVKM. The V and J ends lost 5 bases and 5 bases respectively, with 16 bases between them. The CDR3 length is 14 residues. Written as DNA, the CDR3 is TGTGCCAGCAGTCCATTGAGCGGGGACAACGAGCAGTACTTC. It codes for CASSPLSGDNEQYF. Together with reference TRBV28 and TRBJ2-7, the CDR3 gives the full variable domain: DVKVTQSSRYLVKRTGEKVFLECVQDMDHENMFWYRQDPGLGLRLIYFSYDVKMKEKGDIPEGYSVSREKKERFSLILESASTNQTSMYLCASSPLSGDNEQYFGPGTRLTVT.

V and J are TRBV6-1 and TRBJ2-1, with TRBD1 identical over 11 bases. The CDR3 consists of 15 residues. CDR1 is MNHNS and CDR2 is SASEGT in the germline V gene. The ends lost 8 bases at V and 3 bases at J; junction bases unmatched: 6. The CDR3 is CASLGQGAFYNEQFF. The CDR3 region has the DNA TGTGCCAGCCTTGGACAGGGGGCTTTCTACAATGAGCAGTTCTTC.